The clone carrying this T cell receptor (beta chain) has just a few counts. The sample is drawn from a study of CD8+CD57+ T cells in acquired aplastic anemia. CDR3 and TCR beta VDJ profiling relied on a genomic DNA template. MiXCR, applied by TCRdb to the reads, yields one record per CDR3 protein. The sample includes about 160,000 distinct CDR3 sequences, approximately 40% of them seen just once. The CDR3 contains 14 residues. Trimming took 6 bases from V and 10 from J, leaving 16 bases between them. CDR1 and CDR2 from the germline V gene are ENHRY and SYGVKD. V gene TRBV10-3 combines with J gene TRBJ1-6, with TRBD1 as a possible D gene (5 bases). Sequences were obtained from sorted CD4+, CD8+, or CD8+CD57+ T cells (not recorded which) from PBMCs. This sequence was found in a human donor in good health. The CDR3 DNA sequence: TGTGCCATCAGCGCTATAGACAGTGGGTCACCCCTCCACTTT. It encodes CAISAIDSGSPLHF.